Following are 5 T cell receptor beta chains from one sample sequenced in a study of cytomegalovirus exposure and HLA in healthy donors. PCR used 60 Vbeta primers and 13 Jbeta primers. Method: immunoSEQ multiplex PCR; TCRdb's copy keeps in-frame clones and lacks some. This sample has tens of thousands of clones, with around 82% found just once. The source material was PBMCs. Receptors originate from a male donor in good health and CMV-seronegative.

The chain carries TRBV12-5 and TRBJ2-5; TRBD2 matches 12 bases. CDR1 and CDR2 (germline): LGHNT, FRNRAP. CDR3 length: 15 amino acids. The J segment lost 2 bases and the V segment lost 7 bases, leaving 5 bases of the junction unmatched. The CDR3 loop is CASAPLAGGQETQYF. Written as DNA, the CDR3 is TGTGCTAGTGCCCCTCTAGCGGGGGGGCAAGAGACCCAGTACTTC.

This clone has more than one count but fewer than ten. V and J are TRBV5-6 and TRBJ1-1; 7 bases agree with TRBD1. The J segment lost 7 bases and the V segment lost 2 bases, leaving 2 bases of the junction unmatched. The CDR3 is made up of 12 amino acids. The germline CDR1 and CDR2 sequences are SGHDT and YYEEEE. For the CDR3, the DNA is TGTGCCAGCAGCTTATGGACAGGTGAAGCTTTCTTT. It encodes CASSLWTGEAFF.

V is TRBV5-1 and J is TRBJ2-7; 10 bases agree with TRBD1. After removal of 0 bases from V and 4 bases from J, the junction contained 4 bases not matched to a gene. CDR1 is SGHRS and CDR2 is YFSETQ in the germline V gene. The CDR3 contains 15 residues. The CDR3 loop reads CASSLAGTGVYEQYF. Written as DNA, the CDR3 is TGCGCCAGCAGCTTGGCCGGGACAGGGGTATACGAGCAGTACTTC.

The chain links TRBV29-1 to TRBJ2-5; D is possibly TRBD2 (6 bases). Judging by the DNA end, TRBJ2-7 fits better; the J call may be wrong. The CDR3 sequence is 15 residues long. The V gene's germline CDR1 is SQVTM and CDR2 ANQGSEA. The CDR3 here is CSVERGRGSSYEQYF. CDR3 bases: TGCAGCGTTGAAAGGGGCCGGGGGAGCTCCTACGAGCAGTACTTC.

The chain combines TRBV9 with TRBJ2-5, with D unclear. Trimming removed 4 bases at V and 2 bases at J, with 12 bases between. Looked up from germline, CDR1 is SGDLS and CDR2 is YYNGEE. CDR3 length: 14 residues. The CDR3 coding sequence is TGTGCCAGCAGCCTTAGAACTTCACAAGAGACCCAGTACTTC. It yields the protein CASSLRTSQETQYF. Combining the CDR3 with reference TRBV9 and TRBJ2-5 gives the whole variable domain DSGVTQTPKHLITATGQRVTLRCSPRSGDLSVYWYQQSLDQGLQFLIQYYNGEERAKGNILERFSAQQFPDLHSELNLSSLELGDSALYFCASSLRTSQETQYFGPGTRLLVL.